A single sample is the source of the 8 T cell receptor beta chains below, sequenced in a study of blood T cell repertoires in COVID-19. Method: immunoSEQ multiplex PCR; TCRdb's copy keeps in-frame clones and lacks some. The sample consists of about 310,000 clones, around 90% of them appearing once. The sample taken for sequencing was peripheral blood. Receptors were obtained from a man in his late teens or twenties with active or convalescent COVID-19.

The rearrangement links TRBV10-2 to TRBJ1-2; 8 nucleotides agree with TRBD1. Germline V gives CDR1 WSHSY, CDR2 SAAADI. With V trimmed by 7 bases and J by 5 bases, 3 bases remained unmatched. This CDR3 region has 12 residues. The CDR3 coding sequence is TGCGCCAGCACCACAGGGGGGTATGGCTACACCTTC. It specifies CASTTGGYGYTF.

This sequence joins TRBV6-5 and TRBJ1-5; a possible D gene is TRBD1 (5 bases). Germline V CDR1 and CDR2: MNHEY, SVGAGI. V was pared by 5 bases and J by 4 bases, with 15 bases between. The CDR3 contains 15 residues. DNA for the CDR3: TGTGCCAGCAGTACAGGAATCCCCGGGAATCAGCCCCAGCATTTT. It encodes CASSTGIPGNQPQHF.

The chain joins TRBV12-3 or TRBV12-4 to TRBJ2-5; no definite D call. V was clipped by 6 bases and J by 5 bases, with 10 bases between them. The CDR3 spans 12 residues. CDR3 nucleotides: TGTGCCAGCAGCCCGCGATGGGAGACCCAGTACTTC. Translated, it gives CASSPRWETQYF.

This clone was picked up a small number of times. The chain links TRBV5-8 to TRBJ1-6; D ambiguous. Germline lookup yields CDR1 SGHTS and CDR2 YDEGEE. There are 15 residues in the CDR3. V lost 2 bases to trimming and J lost 8 bases, with 14 bases between them. The CDR3 coding sequence is TGTGCCAGCAGCTTTAGGTCCAAACGGGATTCACCCCTCCACTTT. It yields the protein CASSFRSKRDSPLHF.

V and J are TRBV28 and TRBJ1-2; 10 bases map to TRBD1. Germline CDR1 and CDR2: MDHEN and SYDVKM. The CDR3 is 21 amino acids. Germline trimming cut 3 bases from V and 3 bases from J; bases unmatched to any gene: 22. In DNA, the CDR3 is TGTGCCAGCAGTTTTGCCTTCCTACGGGACAGGGGTTCTGGTTTCGACTATGGCTACACCTTC. Protein sequence: CASSFAFLRDRGSGFDYGYTF.

This clone was observed once. V is TRBV18 and J is TRBJ1-1; D unresolved. The V gene's germline CDR1 is KGHSH and CDR2 LQKENI. With 4 bases removed from V and 3 bases from J, the gap between germline ends came to 9 bases. CDR3 size: 13 residues. The CDR3: CASSLRQDTEAFF. The CDR3 region has the DNA TGTGCCAGCTCACTACGACAAGACACTGAAGCTTTCTTT. Variable domain in full (rest from reference TRBV18 and TRBJ1-1): NAGVMQNPRHLVRRRGQEARLRCSPMKGHSHVYWYRQLPEEGLKFMVYLQKENIIDESGMPKERFSAEFPKEGPSILRIQQVVRGDSAAYFCASSLRQDTEAFFGQGTRLTVV.

V usage is TRBV7-3 and J usage is TRBJ1-2; the match to TRBD1 covers 7 bases. CDR3 length: 13 amino acids. Germline V gene data show CDR1 as SGHTA and CDR2 as FQGTGA. The V and J ends lost 5 bases and 8 bases, in that order; junction bases with no gene match: 8. The CDR3: CASSTRQGRGYTF. The DNA for the CDR3 is TGTGCCAGCAGCACCCGACAGGGCCGCGGCTACACCTTC.

The gene calls are TRBV3-1 (or the pseudogene TRBV3-2) and TRBJ2-7, with D uncertain. Germline CDR1 reads LGHDT; CDR2 reads YNNKEL (reference sequence). CDR3 length equals 15 residues. The V and J ends lost 1 base and 7 bases respectively, with 17 bases between them. The CDR3 sequence: CASSQGFGDTVEQYF. CDR3 DNA: TGTGCCAGCAGCCAAGGGTTTGGTGATACGGTTGAGCAGTACTTC.